This T cell receptor (beta chain) was obtained from a study of OX40 agonist ivuxolimab in advanced cancers. Turning to the study itself: The diagnoses of dose-escalation patients were hepatocellular carcinoma, melanoma, renal cell or head and neck cancer. Those enrolled were 82.7% male, with a mean age of around 60 years and ages from roughly 20 to 85.

General study points: There was clonal expansion of CD4+ and CD8+ blood T cells by week 6 at 0.1 to 3.0 mg/kg.

As for this clone: Its antigen remains unknown.

The germline gives CDR1 LGHNA, CDR2 YSLEER. The CDR3 has 13 amino acids. Trimming removed 1 base at V and 8 bases at J, with 9 bases between. Assay used: immunoSEQ multiplex PCR; TCRdb lists only in-frame clones, some missing. The table has about 90,000 clones, about 85% seen once. The origin of this receptor is an adult with an advanced solid tumor such as melanoma, head and neck, liver or kidney cancer. This rearrangement joins TRBV4-3 to TRBJ1-3; possibly TRBD1 for D (5 bases). The specimen comprised CD4+ or CD8+ T cells sorted from blood, sampled in a trial of the OX40 agonist ivuxolimab. CDR3 sequence: CASSQGGGYTIYF. Here the CDR3 DNA reads TGCGCCAGCAGCCAAGGCGGGGGATACACCATATATTTT.